The 18 T cell receptor beta chains listed next were all sequenced from one sample in a study of T cell responses to AZD1222 COVID-19 vaccine. Measured with immunoSEQ multiplex PCR; TCRdb has only the in-frame clones, and not every one. This sample has about 180,000 clones, with around 88% found just once. This specimen consisted of peripheral blood, obtained 28 days after the second AZD1222 dose. Receptors were obtained from an adult who received the AZD1222 COVID-19 vaccine.

The rearrangement links TRBV18 to TRBJ2-7, with 12 bases fitting TRBD1. V dropped 2 bases and J dropped 5; count of bases not matched to a gene: 7. The germline V gene has CDR1 KGHSH and CDR2 LQKENI. This CDR3 comprises 16 residues. CDR3 coding DNA: TGTGCCAGCTCACCATCCGGGACAGGGGGCTTTCACGAGCAGTACTTC. Its translation: CASSPSGTGGFHEQYF.

The CDR3 protein is CAISVKGQKAFF. For the CDR3, the DNA is TGTGCCATCAGTGTGAAAGGGCAGAAAGCTTTCTTT. J is TRBJ1-1 and V is TRBV10-3; D uncertain. The CDR3 consists of 12 residues. V was shortened by 4 bases and J by 9 bases, with 12 bases between the two germline ends. The germline V gene encodes CDR1 ENHRY and CDR2 SYGVKD.

This clone came up a few times. The chain uses TRBV5-4 and TRBJ1-2; TRBD1 aligns across 10 bases. CDR3 length: 16 amino acids. In germline, CDR1 is SGHNT, CDR2 YYREEE (reference sequence). With V trimmed by 0 bases and J by 6 bases, 8 bases remained unmatched. CDR3 in amino acids: CASSLALGTGADGYTF. CDR3 sequence (DNA): TGTGCCAGCAGCTTGGCCCTCGGGACAGGGGCCGATGGCTACACCTTC.

V is TRBV5-1 and J is TRBJ1-1; 8 positions agree with TRBD1. This CDR3 comprises 14 residues. The germline V gene encodes CDR1 SGHRS and CDR2 YFSETQ. V was clipped by 4 bases and J by 4 bases; unmatched bases: 6. The CDR3 nucleotides read TGCGCCAGCAGCCAACAGGGGGGAAGCACTGAAGCTTTCTTT. It specifies CASSQQGGSTEAFF.

The rearrangement uses TRBV10-3 and TRBJ1-5; no firm D call. V shed 6 bases and J shed 5 bases, with 8 bases lying between them. The CDR3 runs to 12 residues. In germline, CDR1 is ENHRY, CDR2 SYGVKD. CDR3 sequence reads: CAISTRDQPQHF. As DNA, the CDR3 is TGTGCCATCAGCACGAGAGATCAGCCCCAGCATTTT.

DNA of the CDR3: TGTGCCAGCAGCTTCAGCGGGGGGGCACCCAATGAGCAGTTCTTC. Its translation is CASSFSGGAPNEQFF. The chain is built from TRBV7-2 and TRBJ2-1; TRBD2 matches 10 bases. V lost 3 bases, J lost 6 bases, and 5 bases stayed unmatched. CDR3 length: 15 amino acids. The germline gives CDR1 SGHTA, CDR2 FQGNSA.

The count of this clone is one. This rearrangement joins TRBV4-2 to TRBJ1-2, with D unresolved. Deletions cut 0 bases from V and 4 bases from J, with 6 bases between. The CDR3 covers 13 residues. The germline CDR1 and CDR2 sequences are LGHNA and YNFKEQ. DNA for the CDR3: TGTGCCAGCAGCCAAGAACGGCTCTATGGCTACACCTTC. The encoded protein is CASSQERLYGYTF.

The chain joins TRBV12-2 to TRBJ1-2; the DNA was not used to check the table's D call, TRBD1. TRBV12-2 is an annotated pseudogene. The length of the CDR3 is 12 residues. The CDR3 loop is CASRLVFQGYTF. CDR3 in DNA: TGTGCAAGTCGCTTAGTGTTTCAAGGCTACACCTTC.

This clone was seen a single time. This chain links TRBV27 with TRBJ1-6; no firm D call. Per germline, CDR1 MNHEY and CDR2 SMNVEV (reference sequence). With 3 bases removed from V and 3 bases from J, the gap between germline ends came to 6 bases. The CDR3 has 14 amino acids. The CDR3 DNA reads TGTGCCAGCAGTTTCCAGAACTATAATTCACCCCTCCACTTT. Its translation: CASSFQNYNSPLHF.

The chain recombines TRBV13 with TRBJ2-3, with 12 nucleotides matching TRBD2. Germline CDR1 reads PRHDT; CDR2 reads FYEKMQ (reference sequence). The CDR3 is 19 amino acids. V lost 0 bases and J lost 3; bases outside the gene matches: 10. The DNA for the CDR3 is TGTGCCAGCAGCTTAGGAGCTAGCGGGGGGGCCTCAGGGACAGATACGCAGTATTTT. Amino acids: CASSLGASGGASGTDTQYF.

The chain joins TRBV11-3 to TRBJ2-1; D is perhaps TRBD1 or TRBD2 (6 bases each). The ends were cut back, 3 bases at V and 8 bases at J, with 17 bases in the middle. CDR1 is SGHNT, CDR2 YENEEA, per germline. The CDR3 has 15 residues. For the CDR3, the DNA is TGTGCCAGCAGCTTGGGCCGGGGGCCCCGTGATGAGCAGTTCTTC. Translating gives CASSLGRGPRDEQFF.

The chain combines TRBV2 with TRBJ2-7; TRBD1 matches at 9 bases. The CDR3 consists of 15 residues. Germline V lookup: CDR1 SNHLY, CDR2 FYNNEI. Trimming cost V 4 bases and J 5 bases; bases outside gene matches: 9. CDR3 amino acids: CASSGKQGAYDEQYF. As DNA, the CDR3 is TGTGCCAGCAGTGGAAAACAGGGGGCATACGACGAGCAGTACTTC.

This clone occurred a few times. The rearrangement uses TRBV10-2 and TRBJ1-1; D gene ambiguous. Trimming shortened V by 6 bases and J by 5 bases, and 16 bases separated the two germline ends. This CDR3 spans 14 amino acids. CDR1 is WSHSY and CDR2 is SAAADI in the germline V gene. CDR3 nucleotide sequence: TGCGCCAGCAGCGGGTCAGGACGGCGGACTGAAGCTTTCTTT. It encodes CASSGSGRRTEAFF.

This chain links TRBV5-4 with TRBJ2-5; 10 nucleotides align to TRBD2. The CDR3 totals 17 residues. Germline CDR1 SGHNT, CDR2 YYREEE (reference sequence). Trimming at V came to 7 bases and at J to 5 bases, leaving 17 bases not matched to a gene. The DNA of the CDR3 is TGTGCCAGCGCCTCCGGGACTAGCGCCCGATTTGGGGAGACCCAGTACTTC. Translated, it gives CASASGTSARFGETQYF.

The V and J genes are TRBV3-1 (or the pseudogene TRBV3-2) and TRBJ1-2; 7 bases match TRBD1. CDR1 is LGHDT and CDR2 is YNNKEL in the germline V gene (reference sequence). The CDR3 sequence is 15 residues long. The J segment lost 4 bases and the V segment lost 3 bases, leaving 8 bases of the junction unmatched. The CDR3 protein is CASSQRTGSSYGYTF. The CDR3 DNA sequence: TGTGCCAGCAGCCAGAGGACAGGTTCTAGCTATGGCTACACCTTC.

The J gene is TRBJ2-2, the V gene TRBV5-6; D is possibly TRBD2 (6 bases). Germline CDR1 and CDR2: SGHDT and YYEEEE. Trimming took off 4 bases at V and 6 bases at J, with 10 bases between the two ends. This CDR3 region has 13 residues. The CDR3 region has the DNA TGTGCCAGCAGCCTCGGGGGAGCCGGGGAGCTGTTTTTT. Amino acids: CASSLGGAGELFF.

The chain links TRBV7-2 to TRBJ2-5; 9 nucleotides align to TRBD2. The V gene end was trimmed by 4 bases and the J gene end by 2 bases; junction bases not matched to a gene: 8. The V gene's germline CDR1 is SGHTA and CDR2 FQGNSA. This CDR3 is built from 16 residues. The CDR3 DNA reads as TGTGCCAGCAGCTCGGGCGGAAGCGGGGGGCAAGAGACCCAGTACTTC. Encoded protein: CASSSGGSGGQETQYF.

The chain is built from TRBV18 and TRBJ2-6; D might be TRBD1 or TRBD2, each matching 5 bases. Germline V gene sequence: CDR1 KGHSH, CDR2 LQKENI. CDR3 length: 15 amino acids. Trimming cost V 1 base and J 4 bases, with 8 bases left between them. In DNA, the CDR3 is TGTGCCAGCTCACCACGAGGGACCGGGGCCAACGTCCTGACTTTC. This sequence encodes CASSPRGTGANVLTF.